This T cell receptor beta chain was observed in a study of blood T cell repertoires in COVID-19. The V gene end was trimmed by 5 bases and the J gene end by 6 bases; junction bases not matched to a gene: 8. CDR3 length equals 14 residues. The V gene's germline CDR1 is MNHEY and CDR2 SMNVEV (reference sequence). In the original workflow: Amplification of reference gene primers provided the estimated nucleated cell counts. Only in-frame clones appear in the TCRdb table, and some are missing; sequencing was by immunoSEQ multiplex PCR. V and J calls and clone size follow that table, whereas D and trimming were derived from the DNA. The sample carries a few hundred thousand clones, more than 75% recorded once.

This chain joins TRBV27 and TRBJ2-7, with 9 positions matching TRBD1. The sample consisted of peripheral blood. This TCR derives from a man between 35 and 55 years old who had recovered from COVID-19. CDR3 loop: CASSTGQGRTEQYF. Written as DNA, the CDR3 is TGTGCCAGCAGTACGGGACAGGGAAGGACCGAGCAGTACTTC.